Detailed here is one T cell receptor (beta chain). In the authors' methods: Using reference gene primer amplification, nucleated cell counts were estimated. Produced via immunoSEQ multiplex PCR; TCRdb's table is partial and in-frame only. Clone size and the V and J calls come from that table; the DNA yielded D and trimming. The sample has about 300,000 clones, about four fifths seen once; the top ten hold 1% to 1.5%. This specimen belongs to a study of blood T cell repertoires in COVID-19. Turning to the study itself: COVID-19 samples from acute and convalescent phases originated in the United States, Italy and Spain. Sample material is recorded as cDNA or gDNA derived from T cells, B-cell-depleted T cells, or PBMCs.

The CDR3 loop spans 14 amino acids. V shed 1 base and J shed 4 bases, with 10 bases lying between them. Germline assignment: CDR1 SGHTA and CDR2 FQGNSA. The sample consisted of peripheral blood. V usage is TRBV7-2 and J usage is TRBJ1-2; unclear D gene. The source is a woman between 50 and 59 years old with acute or convalescent COVID-19. The DNA of the CDR3 is TGTGCCAGCAGCTTAGGAGGCGATTCCTATGGCTACACCTTC. As protein: CASSLGGDSYGYTF. Using reference TRBV7-2 and TRBJ1-2 for the parts outside the CDR3, the full variable domain is GAGVSQSPSNKVTEKGKDVELRCDPISGHTALYWYRQSLGQGLEFLIYFQGNSAPDKSGLPSDRFSAERTGGSVSTLTIQRTQQEDSAVYLCASSLGGDSYGYTFGSGTRLTVV.